This entry concerns a single T cell receptor (beta chain). The antigen remains undetermined. Measured with immunoSEQ multiplex PCR; TCRdb has only the in-frame clones, and not every one. The sample records roughly 2,300,000 clones, just under 95% being singletons. The CDR3 sequence is 14 residues long. This specimen comes from a study of shared clonotypes between healthy human individuals. Whole-study results and caveats: Memory subsets generally showed smaller estimated richness than naive subsets did. Sampling covered nothing but blood. Tissue TCR repertoires likely differ from those found in blood.

The V and J genes are TRBV21-1 and TRBJ1-1. TRBV21-1 is a documented pseudogene. The receptor's source is a man aged 18 to 30 in good health. Some clones in this sample may be carry-over from other donors' samples. The material sequenced was naive CD4+ T cells from PBMCs. As to subset: CD45RA+ positively selected. The CDR3 DNA reads as TGTGCCGCGCCGGCGGGGGCGGTTGACACTGAAGCTTTCTTT. Its protein product is CAAPAGAVDTEAFF.